The rows below give T cell receptor beta chains drawn from one sample of a study of OX40 agonist ivuxolimab in advanced cancers. The method was immunoSEQ multiplex PCR; TCRdb's version includes in-frame clones alone and lacks a portion of them. The sample carries roughly 89,000 clones, about 88% recorded once. The input for sequencing was CD4+ or CD8+ T cells sorted from blood, taken in a trial of the OX40 agonist ivuxolimab. Receptors were obtained from an adult with an advanced solid tumor such as melanoma, head and neck, liver or kidney cancer. The CDR3 runs from the conserved cysteine through the conserved F or W.

j_call v_call cdr3_aa
TRBJ1-6 TRBV28 CASRGIGGNSPLHF
TRBJ2-6 TRBV5-1 CASSIGHRSGANVLTF
TRBJ1-1 TRBV6-5 CASSYLPRGQGTEAFF
TRBJ1-3 TRBV11-2 CASSLGSFGNTIYF
TRBJ1-2 TRBV7-2 CASSFDPGRAGGYTF
TRBJ2-7 TRBV23-1 CASSQSGTPNQYF
TRBJ1-5 TRBV15 CATSIDLGGDQPQHF
TRBJ1-5 TRBV7-9 CASSLAGGTSSFSNQPQHF
TRBJ1-2 TRBV30 CAWSEVRVGTF
TRBJ1-2 TRBV7-9 CASSLGQPLYGYTF
TRBJ2-1 TRBV6-1 CASTASYSDEQFF
TRBJ1-4 TRBV27 CASGAGGEKLFF
TRBJ2-3 TRBV5-1 CASSSRSGSGTDTQYF
TRBJ1-2 TRBV28 CASSKIGVSRGYGYTF
TRBJ2-3 TRBV7-3 CASSLGDRSTDTQYF
TRBJ2-3 TRBV18 CASSPDGQGTDTQYF
TRBJ2-5 TRBV5-1 CASSLASGGAETQYF
TRBJ2-7 TRBV5-4 CASSLDSGSYEQYF
TRBJ1-4 TRBV25-1 CASRTHAGENEKLFF
TRBJ2-1 TRBV29-1 CSVPAGGSYGEQFF